This T cell receptor beta chain was captured by sequencing in a study of CD8 T cells in ankylosing spondylitis (dated by TCRdb to 2017 to 2019). Notes on the research overall: The study profiled T cell receptor beta repertoires in healthy donors and ankylosing spondylitis patients to find disease-linked TCR variants. The full study cohort comprised about 23 ankylosing spondylitis patients and over a hundred healthy donors. Samples of peripheral blood were taken, and for ankylosing spondylitis patients, synovial fluid was collected as well.

Trimming removed 3 bases from V and 0 bases from J, leaving 13 bases between the germline ends. From the cysteine through the phenylalanine, the CDR3 covers 16 amino acids. The kept DNA is CDR3 alone, 48 bases in frame from the first base. CDR1 SGHKS and CDR2 YYEKEE were looked up in the germline V gene (reference sequence). General findings and caveats noted by the study authors: Blood from ankylosing spondylitis patients appeared to be characterized by a TCR beta motif made up of seven or eight highly homologous amino acid variants. The disease-linked clones were reported to be significantly enriched in matched synovial fluid samples from ankylosing spondylitis patients. Some of the motif variants had been reported before in the synovial fluid and blood of reactive arthritis patients, a finding that suggests common disease-initiation mechanisms. The disease-linked clones showed a CD8+ phenotype and occurred at relatively low frequencies in peripheral blood.

Sequencing was carried out with an Illumina HiSeq 2500. Quantitative 5'-RACE with molecular barcodes was used to prepare TCR beta libraries. The authors processed their data as follows. A new computational method, built on a probabilistic model of VDJ rearrangement, was used to identify disease-linked TCR variants. The public reads were reanalyzed by TCRdb: fastp trimming at Q25, MiXCR alignment, in-frame beta chains only. CDR3 protein duplicates are merged, each entry listing the most common genes and DNA. It is TCRdb's table, rather than the study itself, that gives the V and J calls and clone size. The sample has around 220,000 distinct CDR3 sequences on record, around 17% of them singletons. Of the sample, 40% to 50% falls within the top ten clones. This clonotype was detected a few times. Its cognate antigen has yet to be identified. No base qualities exist here, and no much larger clone lies one base off it.

The TCR sequence derives from a male donor with ankylosing spondylitis. Sequencing was performed on blood, either unsorted or a sorted T cell fraction (not recorded which). The chain uses TRBV5-5 and TRBJ1-3; the D gene identity is not certain. DNA sequence: TGTGCCAGCAGCTCCAGGCCATCCTCCTCTGGAAACACCATATATTTT. Translated, this gives CASSSRPSSSGNTIYF.